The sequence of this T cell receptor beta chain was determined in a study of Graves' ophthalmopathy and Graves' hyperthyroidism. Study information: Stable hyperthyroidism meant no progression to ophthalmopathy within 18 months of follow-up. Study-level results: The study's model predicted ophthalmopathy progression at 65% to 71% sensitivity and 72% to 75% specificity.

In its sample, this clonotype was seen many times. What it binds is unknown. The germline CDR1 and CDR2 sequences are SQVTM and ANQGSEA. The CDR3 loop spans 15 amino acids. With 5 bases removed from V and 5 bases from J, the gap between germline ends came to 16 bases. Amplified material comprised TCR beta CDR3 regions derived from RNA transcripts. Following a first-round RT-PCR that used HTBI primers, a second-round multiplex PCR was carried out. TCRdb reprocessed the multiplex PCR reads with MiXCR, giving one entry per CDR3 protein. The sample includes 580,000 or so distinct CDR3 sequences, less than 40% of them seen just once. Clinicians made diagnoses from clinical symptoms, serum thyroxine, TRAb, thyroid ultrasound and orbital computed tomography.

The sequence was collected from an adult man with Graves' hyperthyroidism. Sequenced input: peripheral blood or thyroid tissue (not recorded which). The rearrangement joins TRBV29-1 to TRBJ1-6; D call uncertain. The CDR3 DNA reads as TGCAGCGTTACGGAAGAGGACGGGAATAATTCACCCCTCCACTTT. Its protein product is CSVTEEDGNNSPLHF.